This entry lists 27 T cell receptor beta chains sequenced from one sample in a study of shared clonotypes between healthy human individuals. Naive CD8 populations comprised CD45RO-negative cells positively selected for CCR7, excluding terminally differentiated effector memory CD45RA+ cells. Generated by immunoSEQ multiplex PCR, the TCRdb table keeps only in-frame clones and is missing some. This table holds some 2 million clones, less than 95% found once. Sequenced: naive CD8+ T cells sorted from blood. These receptors were collected from a man younger than 35 in good health.

The chain has TRBV29-1 and TRBJ2-7; a possible D gene is TRBD2 (5 bases). V was shortened by 2 bases and J by 2 bases, with 10 bases between the two germline ends. The CDR3 loop spans 13 amino acids. The V gene's germline CDR1 is SQVTM and CDR2 ANQGSEA. The CDR3 bases are TGCAGCGTTGAAAGAGGGAGCCCCTACGAGCAGTACTTC. This gives the protein CSVERGSPYEQYF.

Regarding this clone: The junction does not match germline at one end; this may be a read error. This specimen includes other DNA sequences encoding the same CDR3. The rearrangement joins TRBV6-4 to TRBJ2-3; D tentatively reads TRBD1 or TRBD2 (5 bases each). Germline values: CDR1 MRHNA, CDR2 SNTAGT. The CDR3 is 12 residues long. CDR3 in amino acids: CASRGDGDTQYF. The CDR3, as DNA: TGTGCCAGCCGGGGCGACGGAGATACACAGTATTTT.

The chain is built from TRBV13 and TRBJ2-7, with TRBD1 matching over 7 bases. After removal of 2 bases from V and 2 bases from J, the junction contained 9 bases not matched to a gene. Germline V gene sequence: CDR1 PRHDT, CDR2 FYEKMQ (reference sequence). The CDR3 runs 16 residues. The DNA of the CDR3 is TGTGCCAGCAGCTTATTGACCCCACAGGGGACCTACGAGCAGTACTTC. Protein: CASSLLTPQGTYEQYF.

Only one count was recorded for this clone. This chain uses TRBV5-1 with TRBJ2-3; D not resolved. CDR1 is SGHRS and CDR2 is YFSETQ in the germline V gene. The CDR3 length is 10 residues. V lost 7 bases, J lost 6 bases, and 6 bases lay in between. The CDR3 DNA sequence: TGCGCCAGCGGCGGCGATACGCAGTATTTT. It codes for CASGGDTQYF.

V gene TRBV5-6 combines with J gene TRBJ1-1; D uncertain. The ends were cut back, 4 bases at V and 3 bases at J, with 13 bases in the middle. CDR1 and CDR2 from the germline V gene are SGHDT and YYEEEE. The CDR3 consists of 14 residues. The CDR3 reads CASSMVPGDTEAFF. CDR3 in DNA: TGTGCCAGCAGCATGGTCCCGGGAGACACTGAAGCTTTCTTT.

The chain carries TRBV5-6 and TRBJ1-5; no firm D call. The CDR3 consists of 12 residues. Germline V CDR1 and CDR2: SGHDT, YYEEEE. V gave up 3 bases and J gave up 11 bases, with 12 bases separating them. CDR3 loop: CASSSRSEAQHF. DNA of the CDR3: TGTGCCAGCAGCTCCCGGTCCGAGGCCCAGCATTTT.

This chain joins TRBV25-1 and TRBJ1-1, with D unclear. This CDR3 comprises 13 residues. CDR1 MGHDK and CDR2 SYGVNS come from the germline V gene. Trimming took off 0 bases at V and 7 bases at J, with 9 bases between the two ends. CDR3 amino acids: CASSEYAYHEAFF. Written as DNA, the CDR3 is TGTGCCAGCAGTGAATATGCGTATCATGAAGCTTTCTTT.

A note on this clone: The junction departs from germline at one end; a sequencing error may be responsible. The chain recombines TRBV5-4 with TRBJ1-1; D possibly corresponds to TRBD1 (5 bases). This CDR3 is built from 15 residues. CDR1 and CDR2 (germline): SGHNT, YYREEE (reference sequence). The CDR3 here is CAGSLAGEIGTEAFF. The CDR3, as DNA: TGTGCCGGCAGCTTGGCGGGGGAGATTGGCACTGAAGCTTTCTTT.

This chain connects TRBV11-2 to TRBJ1-2; D uncertain. This CDR3 comprises 13 residues. Germline V gene lookup returns CDR1 SGHAT and CDR2 FQNNGV. Trimming removed 0 bases from V and 6 bases from J, with 8 bases in between. The CDR3: CASSLERIDGYTF. The CDR3 bases are TGTGCCAGCAGCTTAGAACGGATCGATGGCTACACCTTC.

The J gene is TRBJ2-3, the V gene TRBV9; D gene uncertain. V lost 0 bases and J lost 2, with 7 bases in between. This CDR3 has 14 amino acids. The V gene's germline CDR1 is SGDLS and CDR2 YYNGEE. Here the CDR3 reads CASSVEQDTDTQYF. The DNA of the CDR3 is TGTGCCAGCAGCGTAGAGCAGGACACAGATACGCAGTATTTT.

The J gene is TRBJ2-1, the V gene TRBV15; unclear D gene. Between the trimmed V and J ends, which lost 1 base and 8 bases, there was a span of 9 bases. The CDR3 has 13 residues. Germline V CDR1 and CDR2: LNHNV, YYDKDF (reference sequence). CDR3 in amino acids: CATSRVTSDEQFF. In DNA, the CDR3 is TGTGCCACCAGCAGAGTAACCAGCGATGAGCAGTTCTTC.

V usage is TRBV7-8 and J usage is TRBJ1-1; D is perhaps TRBD1 (5 bases). Between the trimmed V and J ends, which lost 5 bases and 5 bases, there was a span of 12 bases. CDR1 and CDR2 (germline): SGHVS, FQNEAQ. The CDR3 is made up of 13 amino acids. The CDR3 protein is CASSQWGGTEAFF. The CDR3, as DNA: TGTGCCAGCAGCCAGTGGGGGGGAACTGAAGCTTTCTTT.

The chain carries TRBV27 and TRBJ2-1; D is perhaps TRBD1 (6 bases). The germline gives CDR1 MNHEY, CDR2 SMNVEV (reference sequence). V lost 10 bases and J 15 bases, leaving 22 bases between the germline ends. The CDR3 length is 12 residues. CDR3 DNA sequence: TGTGCCACCACGAAGGGAGTGGCACAGGGGTTCTTC. Amino acids: CATTKGVAQGFF.

This clone was detected ten times or more. The chain is built from TRBV5-1 and TRBJ2-5; a possible D gene is TRBD2 (6 bases). Trimming cost V 9 bases and J 0 bases, with 15 bases left between them. Germline V gene sequence: CDR1 SGHRS, CDR2 YFSETQ. CDR3 size: 14 residues. This CDR3 is CATRGGSYQETQYF. The CDR3 nucleotides are TGCGCCACGAGAGGAGGGTCGTACCAAGAGACCCAGTACTTC.

This sequence joins TRBV11-2 and TRBJ1-2; D is perhaps TRBD1 (6 bases). The germline gives CDR1 SGHAT, CDR2 FQNNGV. The CDR3 length is 17 residues. V was cut by 0 bases and J by 2 bases, with 16 bases left in between. The CDR3 region is CASSLDPNREGNYGYTF. The CDR3 coding sequence is TGTGCCAGCAGCTTAGATCCCAACAGGGAGGGAAACTATGGCTACACCTTC.

The chain links TRBV4-1 to TRBJ1-4; tentative D call: TRBD1 (6 bases). Germline CDR1 reads MGHRA; CDR2 reads YSYEKL. The CDR3 is 15 amino acids. V lost 1 base to trimming and J lost 3 bases, with 9 bases between them. The CDR3 DNA follows: TGCGCCAGCAGCCAAGCTTGGACAGCTAATGAAAAACTGTTTTTT. Protein product: CASSQAWTANEKLFF.

CDR3 protein: CAWNGLRLAGEVNLQETQYF. In DNA form, the CDR3 reads TGTGCCTGGAACGGTTTACGACTAGCGGGAGAGGTAAACCTCCAAGAGACCCAGTACTTC. The rearrangement uses TRBV30 and TRBJ2-5; 12 bases agree with TRBD2. V trimming: 4 bases; J trimming: 1 base; junction bases outside the gene matches: 19. Germline-derived CDR1 and CDR2 are GTSNPN and SVGIG (reference sequence). This CDR3 has 20 residues.

The chain recombines TRBV18 with TRBJ2-7, with D perhaps TRBD1 (5 bases). The V end lost 6 bases, the J end lost 7 bases, and 22 bases lay between the germline ends. The germline gives CDR1 KGHSH, CDR2 LQKENI. This CDR3 comprises 15 residues. This chain's CDR3 is CASSPRGQKYGEQYF. The CDR3 bases are TGTGCCAGCTCCCCCCGAGGACAAAAGTATGGGGAGCAGTACTTC.

The chain uses TRBV5-1 and TRBJ2-1; 7 bases are a match to TRBD1. The CDR3 contains 14 residues. The germline CDR1 and CDR2 sequences are SGHRS and YFSETQ. V lost 4 bases and J lost 5; bases outside the gene matches: 6. The CDR3 region is CASSRWTGDNEQFF. The CDR3 DNA is TGCGCCAGCAGCCGGTGGACAGGAGACAATGAGCAGTTCTTC.

This chain uses TRBV7-8 with TRBJ2-5; D is possibly TRBD1 or TRBD2 (5 bases each). The CDR3 runs to 15 residues. Per germline, CDR1 SGHVS and CDR2 FQNEAQ. Trimming removed 5 bases at V and 3 bases at J, with 16 bases between. The CDR3 protein is CASSPRGFLKETQYF. CDR3 bases: TGTGCCAGCAGCCCGAGGGGTTTTCTGAAAGAGACCCAGTACTTC.

This clone was detected once. The chain links TRBV5-8 to TRBJ2-7, with a tentative D call TRBD2 (6 bases). Germline assignment: CDR1 SGHTS and CDR2 YDEGEE. The CDR3 has 13 residues. The germline V and J ends were trimmed by 7 bases and 0 bases, with 11 bases remaining between them. The chain's CDR3 is CASGSGSSYEQYF. CDR3 bases: TGTGCCAGCGGTAGCGGTAGCTCCTACGAGCAGTACTTC.

This clone appeared a single time. The chain combines TRBV4-1 with TRBJ2-7, with 10 bases identical to TRBD1. Trimming removed 1 base from V and 4 bases from J; junction bases left unmatched: 7. Per the germline V gene, CDR1 is MGHRA and CDR2 is YSYEKL. The CDR3 is made up of 16 amino acids. CDR3: CASSQVTGQGLYEQYF. The CDR3 DNA reads TGCGCCAGCAGCCAAGTAACGGGACAGGGGTTATACGAGCAGTACTTC.

The J gene is TRBJ1-4, the V gene TRBV11-2; D may be TRBD1 (6 bases). Trimming left V 5 bases short and J 1 base short, with 17 bases between. The CDR3 runs to 17 residues. Germline V gives CDR1 SGHAT, CDR2 FQNNGV. The CDR3 DNA reads as TGTGCCAGCAGCCCCGCGAGGGGGTCAGAAACTAATGAAAAACTGTTTTTT. It yields the protein CASSPARGSETNEKLFF.

The V gene is TRBV7-6, the J gene TRBJ2-7, with unresolved D. Deletions cut 0 bases from V and 0 bases from J, with 9 bases between. The CDR3 consists of 15 residues. Germline V lookup: CDR1 SGHVS, CDR2 FNYEAQ. The CDR3 protein is CASSLALTYSYEQYF. The CDR3 nucleotides are TGTGCCAGCAGCTTAGCATTGACCTACTCCTACGAGCAGTACTTC.

The chain links TRBV5-6 to TRBJ1-2, with D perhaps TRBD1 (5 bases). V shed 2 bases and J shed 6 bases, with 8 bases lying between them. Germline V gives CDR1 SGHDT, CDR2 YYEEEE. This CDR3 contains 12 residues. The CDR3 region has the DNA TGTGCCAGCAGCTTCTCGACAGATGGCTACACCTTC. Translating it yields CASSFSTDGYTF.

V gene TRBV6-5 combines with J gene TRBJ2-7; possible D gene TRBD2, 6 bases. This CDR3 is 14 amino acids long. Trimming removed 6 bases from V and 2 bases from J, with 14 bases in between. Germline V lookup: CDR1 MNHEY, CDR2 SVGAGI. CDR3 nucleotides: TGTGCCAGCAGACCAGGGCGGGGCACCTACGAGCAGTACTTC. Its translation is CASRPGRGTYEQYF.

V is TRBV27 and J is TRBJ2-5; D may be TRBD2 (6 bases). From germline, CDR1 is MNHEY and CDR2 SMNVEV (reference sequence). The length of the CDR3 is 14 residues. The V gene lost 3 bases and the J gene lost 8 bases, with 16 bases spanning the gap. The CDR3 spells CASSFRDFPLTQYF. The CDR3 DNA follows: TGTGCCAGCAGTTTCCGGGACTTCCCATTAACCCAGTACTTC.